These 22 T cell receptor beta chains came from one sample sequenced in a study of T cell changes during pregnancy in multiple sclerosis. Assay: immunoSEQ multiplex PCR; the TCRdb copy retains only in-frame clones and omits some. The repertoire holds tens of thousands of clones, with 88% as singletons. Here the sequenced sample was CD4+ T cells from peripheral blood mononuclear cells, taken in the second trimester of pregnancy. The receptors here all came from a female donor with multiple sclerosis, enrolled in a pregnancy study.

This clone appeared a single time. The V call is TRBV27, the J call TRBJ2-5, with a possible D match to TRBD1 (5 bases). Trimming took 8 bases from V and 2 from J, leaving 18 bases between them. The CDR3 consists of 15 residues. CDR1 is MNHEY, CDR2 SMNVEV, per germline (reference sequence). CDR3 sequence (DNA): TGTGCCAGCTCCGTAGCCGGCAGGGCACAAGAGACCCAGTACTTC. This codes for CASSVAGRAQETQYF.

CDR3 coding DNA: TGTGCCAGCAGCTTCGGGATCCGGGGAGGTATCGGAAACACCATATATTTT. Its translation: CASSFGIRGGIGNTIYF. The chain is built from TRBV5-6 and TRBJ1-3; D gene unclear. CDR1 and CDR2 (germline): SGHDT, YYEEEE. The CDR3 covers 17 residues. The V gene lost 2 bases and the J gene lost 4 bases, with 19 bases spanning the gap.

This clone appeared once. The V gene is TRBV21-1, the J gene TRBJ2-5; TRBD2 is the table's D call and was not checked against the DNA. TRBV21-1 is given as a pseudogene. This CDR3 is 18 amino acids long. In DNA, the CDR3 is TGTGCCAGCAGCAAAGGTGAAAGGCTAGCGGGACCGGTAGAGACCCAGTACTTC. This sequence encodes CASSKGERLAGPVETQYF.

The rearrangement links TRBV30 to TRBJ2-1, with a tentative D call TRBD2 (6 bases). Germline V CDR1 and CDR2: GTSNPN, SVGIG (reference sequence). The V gene lost 2 bases and the J gene lost 5 bases, with 10 bases spanning the gap. CDR3 length: 13 amino acids. The CDR3 reads CAWSRSGDNEQFF. The CDR3 DNA is TGTGCCTGGAGTAGGTCGGGAGACAATGAGCAGTTCTTC. Full variable domain (outside the CDR3, taken from reference TRBV30 and TRBJ2-1): SQTIHQWPATLVQPVGSPLSLECTVEGTSNPNLYWYRQAAGRGLQLLFYSVGIGQISSEVPQNLSASRPQDRQFILSSKKLLLSDSGFYLCAWSRSGDNEQFFGPGTRLTVL.

The rearrangement joins TRBV28 to TRBJ2-7, with 12 positions matching TRBD2. The CDR3 extends over 14 amino acids. Losses at the gene ends were 6 bases for V and 6 bases for J; bases not matched to a gene: 6. The germline CDR1 and CDR2 sequences are MDHEN and SYDVKM. The CDR3: CASRSSGRAGEQYF. The CDR3 DNA sequence: TGTGCCAGCAGGTCTAGCGGGAGGGCCGGCGAGCAGTACTTC.

This chain joins TRBV5-1 and TRBJ2-1; 10 nucleotides line up with TRBD2. Unmatched junction bases numbered 5, after V lost 1 base and J lost 4 bases. Germline CDR1 is SGHRS and CDR2 is YFSETQ. This CDR3 has 16 residues. The CDR3 here is CASSLQASGRYNEQFF. DNA of the CDR3: TGCGCCAGCAGCTTGCAAGCTAGCGGGAGATACAATGAGCAGTTCTTC.

The chain combines TRBV5-6 with TRBJ2-5; D is undetermined. The CDR3 spans 17 residues. Germline V CDR1 and CDR2: SGHDT, YYEEEE. V gave up 0 bases and J gave up 6 bases, with 21 bases separating them. CDR3 DNA: TGTGCCAGCAGCTTGGGTGAGGCGAGGTTGATGTGGAAGACCCAGTACTTC. Translating gives CASSLGEARLMWKTQYF.

This chain uses TRBV19 with TRBJ2-5; 9 bases agree with TRBD1. This CDR3 has 15 residues. Per germline, CDR1 LNHDA and CDR2 SQIVND (reference sequence). V shed 6 bases, J shed 1 base, and the junction held 6 bases outside the gene matches. The CDR3 region has the DNA TGTGCCAGTAGGGGGACAGGGAGTGCCCAAGAGACCCAGTACTTC. It codes for CASRGTGSAQETQYF.

The CDR3 DNA sequence: TGTGCCAGCAGCGTTCGGGGGGCAGGAACCCAAGAGACCCAGTACTTC. The encoded protein is CASSVRGAGTQETQYF. The V and J genes are TRBV9 and TRBJ2-5; possibly TRBD2 for D (7 bases). V lost 2 bases and J 1 base, leaving 15 bases between the germline ends. This CDR3 has 16 amino acids. The germline gives CDR1 SGDLS, CDR2 YYNGEE.

The table lists this clone with a few counts. The genes are TRBV27 and TRBJ2-7; D may be TRBD2 (6 bases). The germline CDR1 and CDR2 sequences are MNHEY and SMNVEV (reference sequence). This CDR3 spans 17 amino acids. Trimming removed 5 bases from V and 2 bases from J, with 22 bases in between. The CDR3 DNA sequence: TGTGCCAGCAGTCCCATACCCCAGGGAGGTTGGGCCTACGAGCAGTACTTC. Protein product: CASSPIPQGGWAYEQYF.

CDR3 residues: CASSVLPGGFVGQFF. The CDR3 nucleotides read TGTGCCAGCAGTGTGCTACCGGGAGGGTTTGTTGGGCAGTTCTTC. The chain uses TRBV6-1 and TRBJ2-1; TRBD2 agrees at 8 bases. The trim removed 4 bases at V and 12 bases at J, leaving 14 bases unmatched. Germline assignment: CDR1 MNHNS and CDR2 SASEGT. The CDR3 runs to 15 residues.

This rearrangement joins TRBV19 to TRBJ1-5, with D possibly being TRBD1 (6 bases). Germline values: CDR1 LNHDA, CDR2 SQIVND (reference sequence). Trimming cost V 4 bases and J 5 bases, with 12 bases left between them. This CDR3 is built from 14 residues. The CDR3 DNA follows: TGTGCCAGTAGTACACAGGGCTCGGATCAGCCCCAGCATTTT. This sequence encodes CASSTQGSDQPQHF.

This clone was counted once. In DNA, the CDR3 is TGTGCCAGCAGGTCGACTGTTATCAATCAGCCCCAGCATTTT. It encodes CASRSTVINQPQHF. The chain employs TRBV27 and TRBJ1-5; D uncertain. V was pared by 6 bases and J by 3 bases, with 12 bases between. CDR3 length equals 14 residues. Germline V lookup: CDR1 MNHEY, CDR2 SMNVEV (reference sequence).

The chain employs TRBV28 and TRBJ1-2, with D hard to call. V lost 4 bases and J lost 4, with 13 bases in between. The CDR3 extends over 14 amino acids. Looked up from germline, CDR1 is MDHEN and CDR2 is SYDVKM. CDR3 bases: TGTGCCAGCAGTTACCCCCCGGCAGGCTATGGCTACACCTTC. As protein: CASSYPPAGYGYTF.

The DNA for the CDR3 is TGCAGCGCTGGGGACAGAGGGATTGGAAACACCATATATTTT. It is translated as CSAGDRGIGNTIYF. The V call is TRBV29-1, the J call TRBJ1-3; 7 nucleotides match TRBD1. The ends lost 7 bases at V and 3 bases at J; junction bases unmatched: 9. Germline CDR1 and CDR2: SQVTM and ANQGSEA. The CDR3 runs 14 residues.

This chain connects TRBV6-5 to TRBJ1-3, with 8 bases that match TRBD1. In germline, CDR1 is MNHEY, CDR2 SVGAGI. The CDR3 is made up of 15 amino acids. V was clipped by 6 bases and J by 5 bases; unmatched bases: 9. The CDR3 protein is CASSRGRTGRNTIYF. For the CDR3, the DNA is TGTGCCAGCAGCCGGGGGCGGACAGGGCGAAACACCATATATTTT.

The CDR3 sequence is CASRELVSYEQYF. The CDR3 region has the DNA TGTGCCAGCCGGGAACTAGTGTCCTACGAGCAGTACTTC. This chain links TRBV18 with TRBJ2-7; D may be TRBD2 (5 bases). Looked up from germline, CDR1 is KGHSH and CDR2 is LQKENI. CDR3 length: 13 residues. The V and J ends lost 8 bases and 1 base respectively, with 12 bases between them.

The V and J genes are TRBV6-5 and TRBJ2-7; tentative D call: TRBD1 (6 bases). This CDR3 is 14 amino acids long. The ends were cut back, 6 bases at V and 1 base at J, with 13 bases in the middle. Per germline, CDR1 MNHEY and CDR2 SVGAGI. CDR3 sequence (DNA): TGTGCCAGCAGCAGGACAGCCCAATCCTACGAGCAGTACTTC. Protein product: CASSRTAQSYEQYF.

The V call is TRBV9, the J call TRBJ2-2; TRBD2 agrees at 7 bases. CDR1 and CDR2 (germline): SGDLS, YYNGEE. CDR3 length: 16 residues. V gave up 2 bases and J gave up 4 bases; unmatched junction bases: 8. The CDR3 DNA follows: TGTGCCAGCAGCGTTTACCCTAGCGGACTCACCGGGGAGCTGTTTTTT. Translation: CASSVYPSGLTGELFF. Looking up the rest from reference TRBV9 and TRBJ2-2 gives the full variable domain: DSGVTQTPKHLITATGQRVTLRCSPRSGDLSVYWYQQSLDQGLQFLIQYYNGEERAKGNILERFSAQQFPDLHSELNLSSLELGDSALYFCASSVYPSGLTGELFFGEGSRLTVL.

The rearrangement links TRBV29-1 to TRBJ2-4, with a possible D match to TRBD1 (6 bases). The CDR3 sequence is 15 residues long. Germline V CDR1 and CDR2: SQVTM, ANQGSEA. The V gene lost 7 bases and the J gene lost 5 bases, with 21 bases spanning the gap. For the CDR3, the DNA is TGCAGCGCATCGACAGGCGGCTTTGCCCAAAACATTCAGTACTTC. Translated, it gives CSASTGGFAQNIQYF.

This chain links TRBV27 with TRBJ1-2; 8 bases are shared with TRBD1. This CDR3 spans 15 amino acids. With 4 bases clipped from V and 5 bases from J, the junction kept 9 bases outside the gene matches. Germline lookup yields CDR1 MNHEY and CDR2 SMNVEV (reference sequence). CDR3 sequence (DNA): TGTGCCAGCAGTTACCCCGGGACAGGTTCTTATGGCTACACCTTC. Protein sequence: CASSYPGTGSYGYTF.

The chain employs TRBV30 and TRBJ1-4; D might be TRBD1 (6 bases). Per the germline V gene, CDR1 is GTSNPN and CDR2 is SVGIG (reference sequence). Trimming stripped 2 bases from V and 7 bases from J, with 11 bases between. This CDR3 region has 13 residues. The CDR3 region is CAWSRGSGEKLFF. The CDR3 coding sequence is TGTGCCTGGAGTAGGGGGAGCGGTGAAAAACTGTTTTTT.